A selection of T cell receptor beta chains follows, all from one sample in a study of blood T cell repertoires in COVID-19. Produced via immunoSEQ multiplex PCR; TCRdb's table is partial and in-frame only. In the table there are 50,000 or so clones, 90% to 95% of which are singletons. Sequences were obtained from peripheral blood. The receptors derive from an elderly woman with acute or convalescent COVID-19. Both conserved end residues are part of each CDR3. A D gene is named only where the DNA matches it firmly. Only part of the rows carry a size: once, few, many, or a class if the clone is expanded.

V gene: TRBV11-2
J gene: TRBJ1-1
D gene: .
clone size: .
CDR3 protein: CASSLLGPGYGRNTEAFF
CDR3 DNA: TGTGCCAGCAGCTTATTAGGGCCTGGGTACGGGAGGAACACTGAAGCTTTCTTT

V gene: TRBV10-3
J gene: TRBJ1-1
D gene: TRBD1
clone size: few
CDR3 protein: CAIRTGDGAEAFF
CDR3 DNA: TGTGCCATCAGAACAGGGGACGGGGCTGAAGCTTTCTTT

V gene: TRBV28
J gene: TRBJ1-5
D gene: .
clone size: .
CDR3 protein: CASSPTGFSNQPQHF
CDR3 DNA: TGTGCCAGCAGTCCTACAGGTTTTAGCAATCAGCCCCAGCATTTT

V gene: TRBV24-1
J gene: TRBJ2-1
D gene: TRBD1
clone size: .
CDR3 protein: CATSDSGQGSYNEQFF
CDR3 DNA: TGTGCCACCAGTGATTCGGGACAGGGCTCCTACAATGAGCAGTTCTTC

V gene: TRBV6-5
J gene: TRBJ2-7
D gene: .
clone size: .
CDR3 protein: CASSYSRVLYEQYF
CDR3 DNA: TGTGCCAGCAGTTACTCGAGGGTACTTTACGAGCAGTACTTC

V gene: TRBV2
J gene: TRBJ2-6
D gene: .
clone size: .
CDR3 protein: CASLEQGSGANVLTF
CDR3 DNA: TGTGCCAGCTTAGAACAGGGCTCTGGGGCCAACGTCCTGACTTTC

V gene: TRBV5-6
J gene: TRBJ1-4
D gene: .
clone size: .
CDR3 protein: CASSFGPTSWEKLFF
CDR3 DNA: TGTGCCAGCAGCTTTGGCCCCACTAGTTGGGAAAAACTGTTTTTT

V gene: TRBV9
J gene: TRBJ1-3
D gene: .
clone size: .
CDR3 protein: CASSVETGGSGNTIYF
CDR3 DNA: TGTGCCAGCAGCGTAGAGACGGGGGGCTCTGGAAACACCATATATTTT

V gene: TRBV2
J gene: TRBJ1-1
D gene: .
clone size: .
CDR3 protein: CASTDMDTEAFF
CDR3 DNA: TGTGCCAGCACCGACATGGACACTGAAGCTTTCTTT

V gene: TRBV24-1
J gene: TRBJ2-2
D gene: TRBD2
clone size: .
CDR3 protein: CATSDAGVGTGELFF
CDR3 DNA: TGTGCCACCAGTGATGCGGGAGTAGGCACCGGGGAGCTGTTTTTT

V gene: TRBV7-9
J gene: TRBJ1-2
D gene: TRBD1
clone size: once
CDR3 protein: CASSPPTQGAGGYTF
CDR3 DNA: TGTGCCAGCAGCCCGCCCACCCAGGGGGCTGGTGGCTACACCTTC

V gene: TRBV4-3
J gene: TRBJ2-7
D gene: .
clone size: few
CDR3 protein: CASSPLADPSYEQYF
CDR3 DNA: TGCGCCAGCAGCCCCTTAGCCGACCCCTCCTACGAGCAGTACTTC

V gene: TRBV18
J gene: TRBJ1-1
D gene: .
clone size: .
CDR3 protein: CATKPGLVVGARGTTEAFF
CDR3 DNA: TGTGCCACGAAACCGGGCTTGGTTGTAGGGGCTCGTGGGACAACTGAAGCTTTCTTT

V gene: TRBV11-2
J gene: TRBJ2-3
D gene: TRBD2
clone size: .
CDR3 protein: CASSLDWRERDTQYF
CDR3 DNA: TGTGCCAGCAGCTTAGATTGGCGGGAGAGGGATACGCAGTATTTT

V gene: TRBV4-1
J gene: TRBJ1-6
D gene: .
clone size: .
CDR3 protein: CASSQEETDSPLHF
CDR3 DNA: TGCGCCAGCAGCCAAGAGGAAACAGATTCACCCCTCCACTTT

V gene: TRBV10-3
J gene: TRBJ2-2
D gene: TRBD2
clone size: .
CDR3 protein: CAISEVGLAGFTGELFF
CDR3 DNA: TGTGCCATCAGTGAGGTCGGACTAGCGGGATTCACCGGGGAGCTGTTTTTT

V gene: TRBV10-3
J gene: TRBJ1-1
D gene: TRBD1
clone size: .
CDR3 protein: CAISEGTGNTEAFF
CDR3 DNA: TGTGCCATCAGTGAGGGGACAGGGAACACTGAAGCTTTCTTT

V gene: TRBV27
J gene: TRBJ2-2
D gene: TRBD2
clone size: .
CDR3 protein: CASSLVAGGTNTGELFF
CDR3 DNA: TGTGCCAGCAGTTTAGTAGCGGGAGGGACGAACACCGGGGAGCTGTTTTTT

V gene: TRBV3-1/TRBV3-2
J gene: TRBJ1-1
D gene: TRBD1
clone size: .
CDR3 protein: CASSQDTGTGGGKAFF
CDR3 DNA: TGTGCCAGCAGCCAAGATACCGGGACAGGGGGCGGGAAAGCTTTCTTT

V gene: TRBV5-1
J gene: TRBJ2-7
D gene: TRBD1
clone size: few
CDR3 protein: CASSGTGTGGREQYF
CDR3 DNA: TGCGCCAGCAGCGGTACCGGGACAGGGGGCCGCGAGCAGTACTTC

V gene: TRBV19
J gene: TRBJ1-2
D gene: TRBD1
clone size: .
CDR3 protein: CASSILDRGRANYGYTF
CDR3 DNA: TGTGCCAGTAGTATCTTGGACAGGGGAAGAGCTAACTATGGCTACACCTTC

V gene: TRBV15
J gene: TRBJ2-7
D gene: .
clone size: .
CDR3 protein: CATSRDGYEQYF
CDR3 DNA: TGTGCCACCAGCCGGGATGGTTACGAGCAGTACTTC

V gene: TRBV29-1
J gene: TRBJ1-1
D gene: TRBD1
clone size: .
CDR3 protein: CSGALGQGGTEAFF
CDR3 DNA: TGCAGCGGGGCCCTAGGGCAGGGGGGTACTGAAGCTTTCTTT

V gene: TRBV6-5
J gene: TRBJ1-2
D gene: .
clone size: once
CDR3 protein: CASSATGTPYGYTF
CDR3 DNA: TGTGCCAGCAGCGCGACCGGGACACCCTATGGCTACACCTTC

V gene: TRBV6-6
J gene: TRBJ1-6
D gene: TRBD1
clone size: .
CDR3 protein: CASSYSGTGVESPLHF
CDR3 DNA: TGTGCCAGCAGTTACTCCGGGACAGGGGTCGAGTCACCCCTCCACTTT

V gene: TRBV5-1
J gene: TRBJ2-5
D gene: .
clone size: .
CDR3 protein: CASMRDGQYQETQYF
CDR3 DNA: TGCGCCAGCATGCGGGACGGGCAGTACCAAGAGACCCAGTACTTC

V gene: TRBV6-2/TRBV6-3
J gene: TRBJ2-1
D gene: .
clone size: .
CDR3 protein: CASSYMGLAGNNEQFF
CDR3 DNA: TGTGCCAGCAGTTACATGGGACTGGCGGGAAACAATGAGCAGTTCTTC

V gene: TRBV9
J gene: TRBJ2-1
D gene: TRBD2
clone size: few
CDR3 protein: CASSAGLAVSYNEQFF
CDR3 DNA: TGTGCCAGCAGCGCGGGACTAGCGGTATCCTACAATGAGCAGTTCTTC

V gene: TRBV5-1
J gene: TRBJ1-6
D gene: .
clone size: .
CDR3 protein: CASSLLPGDNSPLHF
CDR3 DNA: TGCGCCAGCAGCTTGTTACCGGGGGACAATTCACCCCTCCACTTT

V gene: TRBV4-1
J gene: TRBJ2-1
D gene: TRBD2
clone size: .
CDR3 protein: CASSQDAELAGHNNEQFF
CDR3 DNA: TGCGCCAGCAGCCAAGACGCCGAACTAGCGGGCCATAACAATGAGCAGTTCTTC

V gene: TRBV5-8
J gene: TRBJ2-7
D gene: TRBD2
clone size: .
CDR3 protein: CASSRGLAGVYEQYF
CDR3 DNA: TGTGCCAGCAGCCGGGGACTAGCGGGAGTCTACGAGCAGTACTTC

V gene: TRBV7-9
J gene: TRBJ1-1
D gene: .
clone size: .
CDR3 protein: CASSPESGHWNTEAFF
CDR3 DNA: TGTGCCAGCAGCCCCGAGTCCGGACACTGGAACACTGAAGCTTTCTTT

V gene: TRBV6-2/TRBV6-3
J gene: TRBJ1-5
D gene: TRBD1
clone size: .
CDR3 protein: CASSLTGLNQPQHF
CDR3 DNA: TGTGCCAGCAGCCTGACAGGGCTGAATCAGCCCCAGCATTTT

V gene: TRBV5-1
J gene: TRBJ1-1
D gene: .
clone size: .
CDR3 protein: CASSLDGARSTEAFF
CDR3 DNA: TGCGCCAGCAGCTTGGATGGGGCGAGGAGTACTGAAGCTTTCTTT

V gene: TRBV5-1
J gene: TRBJ1-5
D gene: TRBD1
clone size: .
CDR3 protein: CASSLDGQGAFQPQHF
CDR3 DNA: TGCGCCAGCAGCTTAGATGGACAGGGGGCATTTCAGCCCCAGCATTTT

V gene: TRBV18
J gene: TRBJ1-2
D gene: .
clone size: .
CDR3 protein: CASSPQPRDGYTF
CDR3 DNA: TGTGCCAGCTCACCACAACCGAGGGATGGCTACACCTTC

V gene: TRBV4-2
J gene: TRBJ2-1
D gene: .
clone size: .
CDR3 protein: CASSQEHREWGEQFF
CDR3 DNA: TGTGCCAGCAGCCAAGAGCATAGGGAGTGGGGTGAGCAGTTCTTC

V gene: TRBV6-5
J gene: TRBJ1-1
D gene: .
clone size: .
CDR3 protein: CAQAITGSDTEAFF
CDR3 DNA: TGTGCCCAGGCAATTACAGGGTCGGACACTGAAGCTTTCTTT

V gene: TRBV2
J gene: TRBJ2-3
D gene: .
clone size: .
CDR3 protein: CASSPQGTGYSTDTQYF
CDR3 DNA: TGTGCCAGCAGCCCCCAAGGTACAGGGTACAGCACAGATACGCAGTATTTT

V gene: TRBV7-6
J gene: TRBJ2-3
D gene: TRBD2
clone size: once
CDR3 protein: CASSPRLAGTSGGTDTQYF
CDR3 DNA: TGTGCCAGCAGCCCGAGACTAGCGGGGACGAGCGGGGGCACAGATACGCAGTATTTT

V gene: TRBV6-4
J gene: TRBJ2-2
D gene: .
clone size: .
CDR3 protein: CASSAQGYTGELFF
CDR3 DNA: TGTGCCAGCAGTGCGCAGGGGTACACCGGGGAGCTGTTTTTT

V gene: TRBV4-1
J gene: TRBJ2-2
D gene: TRBD2
clone size: .
CDR3 protein: CASSQGGLAGRTGELFF
CDR3 DNA: TGCGCCAGCAGCCAAGGTGGACTAGCGGGTAGAACCGGGGAGCTGTTTTTT

V gene: TRBV5-1
J gene: TRBJ2-4
D gene: TRBD1
clone size: .
CDR3 protein: CASTLDRGSDPAKNIQYF
CDR3 DNA: TGCGCCAGCACCTTAGACAGGGGCTCGGATCCGGCCAAAAACATTCAGTACTTC

V gene: TRBV6-5
J gene: TRBJ1-4
D gene: TRBD1
clone size: .
CDR3 protein: CASSYGQGAWEKLFF
CDR3 DNA: TGTGCCAGCAGTTACGGACAGGGGGCTTGGGAAAAACTGTTTTTT

V gene: TRBV7-8
J gene: TRBJ2-7
D gene: .
clone size: .
CDR3 protein: CASSLERLPSREQYF
CDR3 DNA: TGTGCCAGCAGCTTAGAACGGCTCCCTTCGAGGGAGCAGTACTTC

V gene: TRBV19
J gene: TRBJ1-3
D gene: .
clone size: few
CDR3 protein: CASLSSGNTIYF
CDR3 DNA: TGTGCCAGTTTGAGCTCTGGAAACACCATATATTTT

V gene: TRBV4-2
J gene: TRBJ1-5
D gene: .
clone size: .
CDR3 protein: CASSHSGGGGDQPQHF
CDR3 DNA: TGTGCCAGCAGCCACTCGGGTGGGGGGGGCGATCAGCCCCAGCATTTT

V gene: TRBV7-6
J gene: TRBJ2-1
D gene: TRBD2
clone size: .
CDR3 protein: CASSPIKGTTYNEQFF
CDR3 DNA: TGTGCCAGCAGCCCTATAAAAGGGACTACCTACAATGAGCAGTTCTTC

V gene: TRBV10-3
J gene: TRBJ2-1
D gene: TRBD2
clone size: .
CDR3 protein: CAISPGGYYNEQFF
CDR3 DNA: TGTGCCATCAGTCCGGGAGGTTACTACAATGAGCAGTTCTTC

V gene: TRBV28
J gene: TRBJ1-1
D gene: .
clone size: .
CDR3 protein: CASSPPQRSNTEAFF
CDR3 DNA: TGTGCCAGCAGTCCACCACAGAGATCGAACACTGAAGCTTTCTTT

V gene: TRBV27
J gene: TRBJ1-2
D gene: .
clone size: .
CDR3 protein: CASGQWGPAYGYTF
CDR3 DNA: TGTGCCAGCGGGCAGTGGGGGCCTGCCTATGGCTACACCTTC

V gene: TRBV5-6
J gene: TRBJ2-3
D gene: TRBD2
clone size: .
CDR3 protein: CASSPGTSGRLGTQYF
CDR3 DNA: TGTGCCAGCAGCCCCGGGACTAGCGGGAGACTAGGTACGCAGTATTTT

V gene: TRBV19
J gene: TRBJ2-3
D gene: TRBD2
clone size: .
CDR3 protein: CASRGLAGGADTQYF
CDR3 DNA: TGTGCCAGTAGGGGACTAGCGGGAGGAGCAGATACGCAGTATTTT

V gene: TRBV19
J gene: TRBJ2-7
D gene: TRBD2
clone size: .
CDR3 protein: CASSIESTSGNYEQYF
CDR3 DNA: TGTGCCAGTAGTATAGAGTCGACTAGCGGGAACTACGAGCAGTACTTC

V gene: TRBV5-1
J gene: TRBJ1-1
D gene: TRBD1
clone size: once
CDR3 protein: CASSATGSNTEAFF
CDR3 DNA: TGCGCCAGCAGCGCGACAGGGTCCAACACTGAAGCTTTCTTT

V gene: TRBV7-9
J gene: TRBJ2-2
D gene: .
clone size: few
CDR3 protein: CASSLVSLVNTGELFF
CDR3 DNA: TGTGCCAGCAGCTTAGTTTCACTAGTGAACACCGGGGAGCTGTTTTTT

V gene: TRBV3-1/TRBV3-2
J gene: TRBJ2-7
D gene: .
clone size: .
CDR3 protein: CASSQDFFGASDEQYF
CDR3 DNA: TGTGCCAGCAGCCAAGATTTCTTTGGAGCGTCGGACGAGCAGTACTTC

V gene: TRBV6-7
J gene: TRBJ2-3
D gene: .
clone size: .
CDR3 protein: CASSPPKLASDVRDTQYF
CDR3 DNA: TGTGCCAGCAGTCCCCCTAAACTCGCTAGCGACGTTAGAGATACGCAGTATTTT